The source of this T cell receptor (beta chain) is a study of breast tumors, draining lymph nodes, adjacent tissues. Whole-study findings and limits: Compared with basal-like, luminal-like tumors shared significantly more repertoire with nontumor tissue.

CDR3 length equals 13 residues. The germline V and J ends were trimmed by 5 bases and 9 bases, with 13 bases remaining between them. This clonotype was observed many times. What it binds is not known. Breast cancer patients provided tissue from their axillary draining lymph nodes. One entry per CDR3 protein results from TCRdb running MiXCR on the multiplex PCR reads. The table shows roughly 86,000 distinct CDR3 sequences, with around 20% occurring only once. The specimen sequenced was axillary lymph node tissue. The chain uses TRBV12-3 or TRBV12-4 and TRBJ2-2; D is unresolved. The TCR sequence derives from a female donor with breast cancer. Some clones in this sample may be carry-over from other donors' samples. The CDR3 DNA sequence: TGTGCCAGCAGTCTACCCCTAGGAAGGGAGCTGTTTTTT. As protein: CASSLPLGRELFF.